The text below deals with one TCR beta chain. Per the study methods: Amplifying reference gene primers gave estimates of nucleated cell counts. Here immunoSEQ multiplex PCR was the method, and the copy in TCRdb shows in-frame clones only, minus some. D and trimming were read from the DNA, whereas the V and J calls and clone size are those reported in that table. Of around 100,000 clones in the sample, about 89% were seen once. The data derive from a study of blood T cell repertoires in COVID-19. Study-wide background: Collection of acute and convalescent COVID-19 samples took place in the United States, Italy and Spain. PBMCs, B-cell-depleted T cells, or T cells were the source of the cDNA or gDNA that made up the material.

Trimming cost V 7 bases and J 5 bases; bases outside gene matches: 3. Germline CDR1 and CDR2: MNHEY and SVGAGI. The CDR3 has 14 residues. This rearrangement joins TRBV6-5 to TRBJ2-1; 12 nucleotides line up with TRBD2. The sequenced material came from peripheral blood. The origin of this receptor is a human donor in a cohort sampled during active COVID-19. CDR3: CASKRLAGDNEQFF. The CDR3 DNA is TGTGCCAGCAAACGACTAGCGGGGGACAATGAGCAGTTCTTC.